The clone carrying this T cell receptor (beta chain) occurred a few times. What it recognizes is unknown. The data are from a study of response to subunit inactivated influenza vaccine. MiXCR, applied by TCRdb to the RT-PCR reads, yields one record per CDR3 protein. The sample shows 530,000 or so distinct CDR3 sequences, roughly 27% of them seen only once. Notes on the study in general: It was the authors' suggestion that each seasonal influenza vaccination recruits few new T cells.

Germline V gives CDR1 SGHTA, CDR2 FQGNSA. Trimming removed 5 bases at V and 0 bases at J, with 12 bases between. The CDR3 runs to 15 residues. V gene TRBV7-2 combines with J gene TRBJ2-3; D call uncertain. The sequences come from CD4+ T cells sorted from PBMCs, collected 4 to 6 days after vaccination. This clonotype was obtained from a man aged 45-60 years who received an inactivated influenza vaccine. The CDR3 sequence is CASSVDGTSTDTQYF. CDR3 coding DNA: TGTGCCAGCAGCGTAGACGGTACTAGCACAGATACGCAGTATTTT.